This entry lists 23 T cell receptor beta chains sequenced from one sample in a study of blood T cell repertoires in COVID-19. The method was immunoSEQ multiplex PCR; TCRdb's version includes in-frame clones alone and lacks a portion of them. The profile covers approximately 170,000 clones, with about 86% appearing a single time and about a tenth taken by the ten largest. The sample taken for sequencing was peripheral blood. The origin of the receptors is a man between 65 and 85 years old with active or convalescent COVID-19.

The chain uses TRBV5-1 and TRBJ2-5, with 9 bases fitting TRBD1. CDR1 is SGHRS and CDR2 is YFSETQ in the germline V gene. The CDR3 is 15 amino acids. J lost 0 bases, V lost 5 bases, and 5 bases had no gene match. The CDR3 sequence is CASRLGDRDQETQYF. In DNA, the CDR3 is TGCGCCAGCAGACTAGGGGACAGGGACCAAGAGACCCAGTACTTC.

The chain links TRBV5-1 to TRBJ1-6; possible D gene TRBD1, 6 bases. The CDR3 runs 13 residues. Germline CDR1 SGHRS, CDR2 YFSETQ. The ends were cut back, 5 bases at V and 8 bases at J, with 11 bases in the middle. The CDR3 region is CASRGGLDSPLHF. The CDR3 nucleotides are TGCGCCAGCAGAGGGGGTTTGGATTCACCCCTCCACTTT.

The chain couples TRBV5-1 to TRBJ1-4; 8 bases line up with TRBD1. The V gene end was trimmed by 0 bases and the J gene end by 5 bases; junction bases not matched to a gene: 9. The germline gives CDR1 SGHRS, CDR2 YFSETQ. The CDR3 spans 17 residues. DNA of the CDR3: TGCGCCAGCAGCTTGGGGATTCGTAACAGGGGGAATGAAAAACTGTTTTTT. Amino acids: CASSLGIRNRGNEKLFF.

The gene calls are TRBV20-1 and TRBJ1-2; 7 bases agree with TRBD1. Unmatched junction bases numbered 1, after V lost 7 bases and J lost 2 bases. Germline CDR1 and CDR2: DFQATT and SNEGSKA (reference sequence). The CDR3 is 11 amino acids. The CDR3 region has the DNA TGCAGTGGGGGACAGAACTATGGCTACACCTTC. Translating gives CSGGQNYGYTF.

The chain combines TRBV7-2 with TRBJ2-2, with 7 bases that match TRBD1. The V gene end was trimmed by 2 bases and the J gene end by 2 bases; junction bases not matched to a gene: 5. The CDR3 has 16 residues. The germline gives CDR1 SGHTA, CDR2 FQGNSA. The CDR3 region has the DNA TGTGCCAGCAGCTTACTAGGACAGGCAAACACCGGGGAGCTGTTTTTT. It translates to CASSLLGQANTGELFF.

This clone has a handful of counts. This chain uses TRBV19 with TRBJ1-5, with D possibly matching TRBD1 (5 bases). Deletions cut 7 bases from V and 7 bases from J, with 14 bases between. CDR1 is LNHDA and CDR2 is SQIVND in the germline V gene (reference sequence). The CDR3 totals 13 residues. The CDR3 DNA is TGTGCCAGTAATCGAGGACAACGCCAGCCCCAGCATTTT. It specifies CASNRGQRQPQHF.

The gene calls are TRBV14 and TRBJ2-7; TRBD1 matches at 7 bases. Germline CDR1 is SGHDN and CDR2 is FVKESK. J gave up 3 bases and V 4 bases, and 3 bases lay outside the gene matches. This CDR3 has 13 amino acids. The CDR3 protein is CASSRWDSYEQYF. The CDR3 DNA reads TGTGCCAGCAGCCGCTGGGACAGCTACGAGCAGTACTTC.

The V and J genes are TRBV25-1 and TRBJ2-7; D might be TRBD2 (6 bases). The CDR3 runs to 15 residues. Germline CDR1 is MGHDK and CDR2 is SYGVNS. Trimming took off 2 bases at V and 4 bases at J, with 15 bases between the two ends. The CDR3 coding sequence is TGTGCCAGCAGTGAAATGGAGACGGGGAGGTACGAGCAGTACTTC. Its protein product is CASSEMETGRYEQYF.

This clone is a singleton in its sample. The V gene is TRBV11-2, the J gene TRBJ2-7; 8 positions match TRBD2. Trimming at V came to 4 bases and at J to 5 bases, leaving 7 bases not matched to a gene. The CDR3 spans 14 residues. Looked up from germline, CDR1 is SGHAT and CDR2 is FQNNGV. The CDR3 sequence is CASSWSDGGDEQYF. CDR3 in DNA: TGTGCCAGCAGCTGGTCGGACGGGGGGGACGAGCAGTACTTC.

The chain has TRBV5-5 and TRBJ1-4; TRBD1 matches at 7 bases. V gave up 0 bases and J gave up 8 bases; unmatched junction bases: 13. The CDR3 is 17 residues long. Germline V lookup: CDR1 SGHKS, CDR2 YYEKEE (reference sequence). In DNA form, the CDR3 reads TGTGCCAGCAGCTTGGGGACAGGACCTCACCTTGGGGAAAAACTGTTTTTT. It yields the protein CASSLGTGPHLGEKLFF.

The chain recombines TRBV7-2 with TRBJ1-2; D is possibly TRBD1 (5 bases). Trimming removed 5 bases from V and 9 bases from J, with 22 bases in between. Germline V gene sequence: CDR1 SGHTA, CDR2 FQGNSA. The CDR3 consists of 15 residues. The CDR3 region is CASSPMGTASSSYTF. The CDR3 coding sequence is TGTGCCAGCAGCCCTATGGGGACTGCCTCGTCGAGCTACACCTTC.

The chain has TRBV28 and TRBJ1-3, with D unclear. V lost 0 bases to trimming and J lost 2 bases, with 11 bases between them. CDR1 MDHEN and CDR2 SYDVKM come from the germline V gene. The CDR3 sequence is 16 residues long. DNA of the CDR3: TGTGCCAGCAGTTTATGGGAGGGTAACCCTGGAAACACCATATATTTT. Translating gives CASSLWEGNPGNTIYF.

This chain links TRBV18 with TRBJ1-5; 8 bases fit TRBD1. The J segment lost 3 bases and the V segment lost 6 bases, leaving 7 bases of the junction unmatched. This CDR3 contains 15 residues. The germline V gene encodes CDR1 KGHSH and CDR2 LQKENI. The CDR3 loop is CASSPGDRLNQPQHF. CDR3 in DNA: TGTGCCAGCTCTCCCGGGGACAGGCTCAATCAGCCCCAGCATTTT.

The chain couples TRBV19 to TRBJ1-1; D is unresolved. The CDR3 extends over 11 amino acids. Germline-derived CDR1 and CDR2 are LNHDA and SQIVND (reference sequence). Deletions cut 9 bases from V and 1 base from J, with 6 bases between. This CDR3 reads CASQWNTEAFF. The CDR3 nucleotides read TGTGCCAGCCAATGGAACACTGAAGCTTTCTTT.

This clone occurred a few times. This chain connects TRBV7-3 to TRBJ2-2, with D possibly matching TRBD1 (5 bases). Trimming removed 5 bases from V and 4 bases from J, with 8 bases in between. Germline V gene sequence: CDR1 SGHTA, CDR2 FQGTGA. This CDR3 has 13 residues. The CDR3 loop reads CASSPQVTGELFF. The CDR3 DNA follows: TGTGCCAGCAGCCCACAGGTCACCGGGGAGCTGTTTTTT.

This sequence joins TRBV28 and TRBJ2-3, with 16 bases aligning to TRBD2. Germline CDR1 MDHEN, CDR2 SYDVKM. V lost 6 bases, J lost 6 bases, and 6 bases stayed unmatched. The CDR3 loop spans 16 amino acids. CDR3 region: CASRPPGLAGGDTQYF. The CDR3 nucleotides are TGTGCCAGCAGACCCCCGGGACTAGCGGGAGGGGATACGCAGTATTTT.

This rearrangement joins TRBV5-5 to TRBJ1-1, with 8 bases identical to TRBD1. The CDR3 spans 15 residues. V was clipped by 1 base and J by 6 bases; unmatched bases: 8. Germline values: CDR1 SGHKS, CDR2 YYEKEE (reference sequence). CDR3 amino acids: CASSLWDRNFPEAFF. CDR3 DNA sequence: TGTGCCAGCAGCTTGTGGGACAGGAACTTCCCTGAAGCTTTCTTT.

This chain uses TRBV5-1 with TRBJ2-1; TRBD1 agrees at 7 bases. V shed 4 bases, J shed 0 bases, and the junction held 7 bases outside the gene matches. This CDR3 comprises 16 residues. CDR1 is SGHRS, CDR2 YFSETQ, per germline. The CDR3 sequence: CASSPQGQSSYNEQFF. Here the CDR3 DNA reads TGCGCCAGCAGCCCACAGGGACAGAGCTCCTACAATGAGCAGTTCTTC. The full variable domain, rest sourced from reference TRBV5-1 and TRBJ2-1, is KAGVTQTPRYLIKTRGQQVTLSCSPISGHRSVSWYQQTPGQGLQFLFEYFSETQRNKGNFPGRFSGRQFSNSRSEMNVSTLELGDSALYLCASSPQGQSSYNEQFFGPGTRLTVL.

This clone was seen once. The chain employs TRBV19 and TRBJ1-2; 10 nucleotides align to TRBD1. Germline V CDR1 and CDR2: LNHDA, SQIVND (reference sequence). Germline trimming cut 4 bases from V and 4 bases from J; bases unmatched to any gene: 12. This CDR3 has 17 amino acids. CDR3 protein: CASSRLPGQGKLYGYTF. CDR3 in DNA: TGTGCCAGTAGTAGGCTACCGGGACAGGGGAAACTCTATGGCTACACCTTC.

This sequence joins TRBV15 and TRBJ2-5; possible D gene TRBD1, 5 bases. The CDR3 has 14 amino acids. Germline lookup yields CDR1 LNHNV and CDR2 YYDKDF (reference sequence). V was pared by 4 bases and J by 5 bases, with 14 bases between. CDR3 loop: CATSKGPHGETQYF. The DNA for the CDR3 is TGTGCCACCAGCAAGGGGCCCCACGGGGAGACCCAGTACTTC.

The genes are TRBV20-1 and TRBJ1-1; no reliable D call. The length of the CDR3 is 11 residues. The V gene's germline CDR1 is DFQATT and CDR2 SNEGSKA (reference sequence). The V gene lost 3 bases and the J gene lost 7 bases, with 9 bases spanning the gap. CDR3 residues: CSASGQFEAFF. As DNA, the CDR3 is TGCAGTGCTAGTGGGCAGTTTGAAGCTTTCTTT.

This chain links TRBV30 with TRBJ2-7, with 7 bases lining up with TRBD2. This CDR3 comprises 16 residues. CDR1 is GTSNPN, CDR2 SVGIG, per germline (reference sequence). Trimming took 0 bases from V and 2 from J; bases not matched to a gene: 10. The CDR3 DNA follows: TGTGCCTGGAGTGTGGGGGGGAGGGTAGGGACCTACGAGCAGTACTTC. This sequence encodes CAWSVGGRVGTYEQYF. Filled out from reference TRBV30 and TRBJ2-7, the complete variable domain reads SQTIHQWPATLVQPVGSPLSLECTVEGTSNPNLYWYRQAAGRGLQLLFYSVGIGQISSEVPQNLSASRPQDRQFILSSKKLLLSDSGFYLCAWSVGGRVGTYEQYFGPGTRLTVT.

The gene calls are TRBV27 and TRBJ2-7; tentatively, D is TRBD1 (5 bases). The CDR3 spans 14 residues. Looked up from germline, CDR1 is MNHEY and CDR2 is SMNVEV (reference sequence). V dropped 7 bases and J dropped 4 bases, with 17 bases sitting between them. CDR3 region: CASTQTGRIYEQYF. CDR3 bases: TGTGCCAGCACCCAAACAGGTCGGATTTACGAGCAGTACTTC.